These 23 T cell receptor beta chains came from one sample sequenced in a study of blood T cell repertoires in COVID-19 (TCRdb year 2020). Receptors were amplified or captured by the immunoSEQ multiplex PCR assay. TCRdb retrieved this table from immuneACCESS and kept in-frame rearrangements only. Not all clones are present; in checked studies, unresolved V genes account for under half, and no reason is known for the remainder. For this sample the table gives about 110,000 clones, of which 70% to 80% were detected only once. The leading ten clones occupy 6% to 8% of the sample. Specimen: peripheral blood. The receptors were gathered from a woman in her fifties or sixties with acute or convalescent COVID-19.

J is TRBJ1-2 and V is TRBV19, with 8 bases aligning to TRBD1. V lost 4 bases, J lost 6 bases, and 7 bases stayed unmatched. This CDR3 comprises 14 residues. Per germline, CDR1 LNHDA and CDR2 SQIVND (reference sequence). DNA for the CDR3: TGTGCCAGTAGTACCCCGACAGGGGTAAATGGCTACACCTTC. This codes for CASSTPTGVNGYTF.

The table lists this clone with a count of one. The V gene is TRBV5-1, the J gene TRBJ2-7; 9 nucleotides match TRBD1. The junction had 8 bases not matched to a gene; V was cut back by 1 base and J by 3 bases. Germline CDR1 SGHRS, CDR2 YFSETQ. This CDR3 has 16 residues. The DNA of the CDR3 is TGCGCCAGCAGCTTGACCGGGACAGGGAATGTCTACGAGCAGTACTTC. The encoded protein is CASSLTGTGNVYEQYF.

The chain is built from TRBV3-1 (or the pseudogene TRBV3-2) and TRBJ2-1; TRBD1 matches at 10 bases. After removal of 1 base from V and 7 bases from J, the junction contained 16 bases not matched to a gene. CDR3 length: 19 residues. Germline loops: CDR1 LGHDT, CDR2 YNNKEL (reference sequence). The CDR3 DNA follows: TGTGCCAGCAGCCAAGTGGTGTCCATGACAGGGGGCGCGGGTAATGAGCAGTTCTTC. Protein product: CASSQVVSMTGGAGNEQFF.

The CDR3 reads CASSLNSGGASGELFF. DNA of the CDR3: TGTGCCAGCAGCTTAAACAGCGGGGGGGCATCCGGGGAGCTGTTTTTT. This chain links TRBV7-3 with TRBJ2-2, with TRBD2 matching over 10 bases. Per germline, CDR1 SGHTA and CDR2 FQGTGA. The CDR3 extends over 16 amino acids. The V gene end was trimmed by 1 base and the J gene end by 6 bases; junction bases not matched to a gene: 5. Together with reference TRBV7-3 and TRBJ2-2, the CDR3 gives the full variable domain: GAGVSQTPSNKVTEKGKYVELRCDPISGHTALYWYRQSLGQGPEFLIYFQGTGAADDSGLPNDRFFAVRPEGSVSTLKIQRTERGDSAVYLCASSLNSGGASGELFFGEGSRLTVL.

This clone was observed a single time. This chain connects TRBV9 to TRBJ2-3; D possibly corresponds to TRBD2 (5 bases). V shed 3 bases and J shed 2 bases, with 7 bases lying between them. From germline, CDR1 is SGDLS and CDR2 YYNGEE. The CDR3 runs to 13 residues. The CDR3 here is CASSGGATDTQYF. The CDR3 coding sequence is TGTGCCAGCAGCGGGGGAGCCACAGATACGCAGTATTTT. Together with reference TRBV9 and TRBJ2-3, the CDR3 gives the full variable domain: DSGVTQTPKHLITATGQRVTLRCSPRSGDLSVYWYQQSLDQGLQFLIQYYNGEERAKGNILERFSAQQFPDLHSELNLSSLELGDSALYFCASSGGATDTQYFGPGTRLTVL.

This clone has only one observation. The CDR3 loop reads CATSGMDGETQYF. CDR3 nucleotide sequence: TGTGCCACCTCGGGAATGGATGGAGAGACCCAGTACTTC. The chain has TRBV24-1 and TRBJ2-5, with D possibly matching TRBD2 (5 bases). Germline-derived CDR1 and CDR2 are KGHDR and SFDVKD. V lost 9 bases and J 4 bases, leaving 14 bases between the germline ends. This CDR3 is 13 amino acids long.

This clone was seen just once. V gene TRBV10-3 combines with J gene TRBJ1-5; TRBD1 might be the D (6 bases). The germline CDR1 and CDR2 sequences are ENHRY and SYGVKD. The length of the CDR3 is 15 residues. V was pared by 4 bases and J by 0 bases, with 10 bases between. This CDR3 is CAISAGVDSNQPQHF. In DNA, the CDR3 is TGTGCCATCAGTGCAGGGGTCGATAGCAATCAGCCCCAGCATTTT.

The chain uses TRBV7-9 and TRBJ1-2; a weak D match, TRBD1 (6 bases). Germline CDR1 and CDR2: SEHNR and FQNEAQ (reference sequence). Trimming removed 2 bases from V and 7 bases from J, with 14 bases in between. This CDR3 contains 14 residues. CDR3 sequence reads: CASSLRAGAGGYTF. CDR3 sequence (DNA): TGTGCCAGCAGCTTACGAGCGGGGGCCGGTGGCTACACCTTC.

This sequence joins TRBV5-1 and TRBJ1-1; maybe TRBD1 (6 bases). CDR1 and CDR2 (germline): SGHRS, YFSETQ. The CDR3 spans 15 residues. Between the trimmed V and J ends, which lost 2 bases and 2 bases, there was a span of 13 bases. The CDR3 here is CASSLGGSVNTEAFF. In DNA, the CDR3 is TGCGCCAGCAGCTTAGGGGGTTCTGTAAACACTGAAGCTTTCTTT.

This chain links TRBV11-2 with TRBJ1-1; TRBD1 is a possible D gene (5 bases). Germline V lookup: CDR1 SGHAT, CDR2 FQNNGV. Trimming removed 4 bases from V and 4 bases from J, with 10 bases in between. This CDR3 comprises 13 residues. In DNA form, the CDR3 reads TGTGCCAGCAGCTCGGGGGTGGGCACTGAAGCTTTCTTT. Its translation is CASSSGVGTEAFF.

The V call is TRBV6-1, the J call TRBJ1-2; no clear D gene. The V end lost 1 base, the J end lost 8 bases, and 17 bases lay between the germline ends. The CDR3 consists of 15 residues. CDR1 is MNHNS and CDR2 is SASEGT in the germline V gene. The CDR3 bases are TGTGCCAGCAGTGAAGATAGTAGGGTGGCGGGAGGCTACACCTTC. This codes for CASSEDSRVAGGYTF.

This sequence joins TRBV5-1 and TRBJ2-7; TRBD2 matches 9 bases. CDR3 length equals 16 residues. The trim removed 10 bases at V and 2 bases at J, leaving 16 bases unmatched. CDR1 is SGHRS, CDR2 YFSETQ, per germline. In nucleotides, the CDR3 is TGCGCCCGCCGCCTGGGCGGGGGGGGCACAGCCTACGAGCAGTACTTC. Its protein product is CARRLGGGGTAYEQYF.

The rearrangement links TRBV15 to TRBJ2-7, with 8 bases aligning to TRBD1. This CDR3 contains 15 residues. The J segment lost 4 bases and the V segment lost 3 bases, leaving 8 bases of the junction unmatched. The germline gives CDR1 LNHNV, CDR2 YYDKDF (reference sequence). The CDR3 nucleotides read TGTGCCACCAGCAGCGGACAGGGTGGGAGGTACGAGCAGTACTTC. Translated: CATSSGQGGRYEQYF.

This clone was seen only a few times. J is TRBJ1-3 and V is TRBV28; tentatively, D is TRBD1 (5 bases). CDR3 length equals 17 residues. Deletions cut 4 bases from V and 0 bases from J, with 16 bases between. Per germline, CDR1 MDHEN and CDR2 SYDVKM. CDR3 bases: TGTGCCAGCAGTTCCGTTCAGGGAACCTACTCTGGAAACACCATATATTTT. Encoded protein: CASSSVQGTYSGNTIYF.

The chain uses TRBV7-9 and TRBJ1-4, with a possible D match to TRBD1 (5 bases). Trimming left V 6 bases short and J 11 bases short, with 19 bases between. CDR1 is SEHNR and CDR2 is FQNEAQ in the germline V gene (reference sequence). The CDR3 runs to 14 residues. CDR3 sequence (DNA): TGTGCCAGCAGTCACGACAGTGCGGGGTGGAAACTGTTTTTT. Amino acid sequence: CASSHDSAGWKLFF.

This rearrangement joins TRBV9 to TRBJ2-5; the D gene is possibly TRBD2 (5 bases). Germline CDR1 and CDR2: SGDLS and YYNGEE. The CDR3 covers 14 residues. The V and J ends lost 4 bases and 4 bases respectively, with 14 bases between them. Written as DNA, the CDR3 is TGTGCCAGCAGCCCAAGACCAGGAGGAGAGACCCAGTACTTC. Translation: CASSPRPGGETQYF. Complete variable domain (other parts from reference TRBV9 and TRBJ2-5): DSGVTQTPKHLITATGQRVTLRCSPRSGDLSVYWYQQSLDQGLQFLIQYYNGEERAKGNILERFSAQQFPDLHSELNLSSLELGDSALYFCASSPRPGGETQYFGPGTRLLVL.

This sequence joins TRBV9 and TRBJ2-2, with D perhaps TRBD1 (6 bases). The CDR3 sequence is 15 residues long. Trimming cost V 3 bases and J 4 bases, with 13 bases left between them. From germline, CDR1 is SGDLS and CDR2 YYNGEE. CDR3 coding DNA: TGTGCCAGCAGCGGTACAGGGAAGAGCACCGGGGAGCTGTTTTTT. It specifies CASSGTGKSTGELFF.

This clone was seen a handful of times. The V gene is TRBV30, the J gene TRBJ1-5, with D hard to call. Germline V gene data show CDR1 as GTSNPN and CDR2 as SVGIG (reference sequence). With 5 bases removed from V and 5 bases from J, the gap between germline ends came to 10 bases. The CDR3 covers 12 residues. The CDR3 region is CAWSNEHQPQHF. In nucleotides, the CDR3 is TGTGCCTGGTCTAACGAGCATCAGCCCCAGCATTTT.

V gene TRBV28 combines with J gene TRBJ2-7; TRBD1 aligns across 7 bases. V lost 10 bases, J lost 0 bases, and 3 bases stayed unmatched. The CDR3 has 12 residues. Germline CDR1 MDHEN, CDR2 SYDVKM. The CDR3 sequence: CAIRDSSYEQYF. In nucleotides, the CDR3 is TGTGCCATCAGGGACAGCTCCTACGAGCAGTACTTC.

The V call is TRBV5-6, the J call TRBJ1-6, with D unclear. The CDR3 runs to 14 residues. CDR1 is SGHDT and CDR2 is YYEEEE in the germline V gene. The V gene lost 0 bases and the J gene lost 7 bases, with 8 bases spanning the gap. The CDR3 sequence is CASSLGSGNSPLHF. CDR3 sequence (DNA): TGTGCCAGCAGCTTGGGGTCCGGGAATTCACCCCTCCACTTT.

This chain links TRBV6-5 with TRBJ2-2; a weak D match, TRBD1 (6 bases). The V gene lost 7 bases and the J gene lost 6 bases, with 9 bases spanning the gap. The CDR3 consists of 12 residues. Germline-derived CDR1 and CDR2 are MNHEY and SVGAGI. Here the CDR3 reads CASNREAGELFF. The DNA for the CDR3 is TGTGCCAGCAACAGGGAAGCCGGGGAGCTGTTTTTT.

The chain has TRBV4-2 and TRBJ2-3; 13 bases match TRBD2. Germline loops: CDR1 LGHNA, CDR2 YNFKEQ. The CDR3 loop spans 19 amino acids. The J segment lost 1 base and the V segment lost 3 bases, leaving 10 bases of the junction unmatched. CDR3 in DNA: TGTGCCAGCAGCCAGGGTACTAGCGGGGGGGGTGCTGGCACAGATACGCAGTATTTT. It encodes CASSQGTSGGGAGTDTQYF.

This clone was picked up a small number of times. The chain carries TRBV6-4 and TRBJ1-1; TRBD1 matches at 8 bases. V was pared by 3 bases and J by 1 base, with 4 bases of the junction left unmatched. The CDR3 extends over 15 amino acids. Germline V gene lookup returns CDR1 MRHNA and CDR2 SNTAGT. CDR3 residues: CASSEYGQGNTEAFF. CDR3 coding DNA: TGTGCCAGCAGTGAGTACGGACAGGGGAACACTGAAGCTTTCTTT.